The 20 T cell receptor beta chains below all came from one sample that was sequenced in a study of blood T cells in healthy people across ages. For the second PCR, which ran for about 6 to 11 cycles, a sample-barcoded 5' primer and a J-beta primer mix were used. TCRdb itself ran the 5' RACE reads through MiXCR, one entry per CDR3 protein. Of fewer than 750,000 distinct CDR3 sequences listed, 45% to 60% are singletons. The specimen sequenced was blood. The receptors were sampled from a woman aged 80 or over in good health.

This chain joins TRBV10-3 and TRBJ2-3, with 8 bases that match TRBD2. Germline assignment: CDR1 ENHRY and CDR2 SYGVKD. V shed 3 bases, J shed 4 bases, and the junction held 9 bases outside the gene matches. CDR3 length equals 16 residues. CDR3 residues: CAISDQTSETPDTQYF. The CDR3 nucleotides are TGTGCCATCAGTGACCAGACTAGCGAGACCCCAGATACGCAGTATTTT.

This clonotype was seen only a few times. V gene TRBV5-1 combines with J gene TRBJ2-2; D tentatively reads TRBD1 or TRBD2 (5 bases each). The V gene lost 4 bases and the J gene lost 5 bases, with 21 bases spanning the gap. From germline, CDR1 is SGHRS and CDR2 YFSETQ. The CDR3 runs 17 residues. The CDR3 nucleotides read TGCGCCAGCAGCCTAACATCCGGGACCGAGGGAACCGGGGAGCTGTTTTTT. This translates into CASSLTSGTEGTGELFF.

The gene calls are TRBV7-2 and TRBJ2-2; D remains unclear. V was clipped by 4 bases and J by 8 bases, with 11 bases between them. Germline V gene sequence: CDR1 SGHTA, CDR2 FQGNSA. The CDR3 spans 13 residues. The CDR3 loop is CASSWVRTGELFF. The CDR3 nucleotides read TGTGCCAGCAGCTGGGTACGAACGGGGGAGCTGTTTTTT. The variable domain in full, with the rest retrieved from reference TRBV7-2 and TRBJ2-2, is GAGVSQSPSNKVTEKGKDVELRCDPISGHTALYWYRQSLGQGLEFLIYFQGNSAPDKSGLPSDRFSAERTGGSVSTLTIQRTQQEDSAVYLCASSWVRTGELFFGEGSRLTVL.

V usage is TRBV4-2 and J usage is TRBJ2-7; 8 positions agree with TRBD1. Germline V gives CDR1 LGHNA, CDR2 YNFKEQ. The J segment lost 2 bases and the V segment lost 4 bases, leaving 4 bases of the junction unmatched. The CDR3 spans 14 residues. The CDR3 DNA sequence: TGTGCCAGCAGCCCGGGACAGGCGGCCTACGAGCAGTACTTC. Amino acids: CASSPGQAAYEQYF.

This clonotype was seen more than once but under ten times. This chain links TRBV5-1 with TRBJ2-3; 9 positions match TRBD1. Trimming removed 2 bases from V and 4 bases from J; junction bases left unmatched: 8. Germline CDR1 is SGHRS and CDR2 is YFSETQ. The CDR3 runs 16 residues. The CDR3 DNA reads as TGCGCCAGCAGCTTAGGACAGGGGAGGAACGCAGATACGCAGTATTTT. Encoded protein: CASSLGQGRNADTQYF.

This clonotype was recorded only once. This rearrangement joins TRBV29-1 to TRBJ1-1, with a possible D match to TRBD1 (6 bases). This CDR3 region has 13 residues. Germline lookup yields CDR1 SQVTM and CDR2 ANQGSEA. The CDR3, as DNA: TGCAGTGCATTCCTCAGGGGGAACACTGAAGCTTTCTTT. The encoded protein is CSAFLRGNTEAFF.

Comment on this clonotype: Possible read error: a much larger clone is one base away. V is TRBV6-5 and J is TRBJ2-6; possibly TRBD1 for D (5 bases). There are 15 residues in the CDR3. Germline assignment: CDR1 MNHEY and CDR2 SVGAGI. The DNA of the CDR3 is TGTGCCAGCAGTTACTGGCAGACTGGGGCCAGCGTCCTGACTTTC. It is translated as CASSYWQTGASVLTF.

This clonotype is medium-sized. This chain connects TRBV9 to TRBJ2-1; D tentatively fits TRBD1 or TRBD2 (7 bases each). Trimming removed 0 bases at V and 10 bases at J, with 17 bases between. Germline lookup yields CDR1 SGDLS and CDR2 YYNGEE. The CDR3 runs to 15 residues. CDR3 sequence: CASSVARQGGGEQFF. The CDR3 nucleotides read TGTGCCAGCAGCGTAGCTCGACAGGGAGGGGGGGAGCAGTTCTTC.

The V and J genes are TRBV29-1 and TRBJ2-1; TRBD1 is a possible D gene (6 bases). The ends were cut back, 1 base at V and 0 bases at J, with 16 bases in the middle. CDR1 SQVTM and CDR2 ANQGSEA come from the germline V gene. The CDR3 loop spans 17 amino acids. CDR3: CSVEGGLTSGSYNEQFF. CDR3 nucleotide sequence: TGCAGCGTTGAAGGGGGGCTAACTAGTGGCTCCTACAATGAGCAGTTCTTC.

This sequence joins TRBV3-1 and TRBJ2-7, with 8 bases identical to TRBD1. Trimming removed 1 base from V and 4 bases from J; junction bases left unmatched: 9. The CDR3 totals 16 residues. Germline values: CDR1 LGHDT, CDR2 YNNKEL (reference sequence). Here the CDR3 reads CASSQGYAGGVYEQYF. CDR3 nucleotide sequence: TGTGCCAGCAGCCAAGGTTACGCAGGGGGCGTTTACGAGCAGTACTTC.

This clonotype has at least ten counts. The rearrangement uses TRBV18 and TRBJ2-7; tentative D call: TRBD1 (6 bases). The CDR3 loop spans 15 amino acids. V lost 3 bases and J 1 base, leaving 13 bases between the germline ends. Looked up from germline, CDR1 is KGHSH and CDR2 is LQKENI. The CDR3 DNA reads TGTGCCAGCTCACCCCCGGGACAACCATCCTACGAGCAGTACTTC. Translating gives CASSPPGQPSYEQYF.

This clonotype was observed at least ten times. The chain has TRBV29-1 and TRBJ1-1; 7 nucleotides align to TRBD1. CDR3 length: 13 amino acids. J was trimmed by 1 base and V by 5 bases; bases with no gene match: 4. Germline CDR1 SQVTM, CDR2 ANQGSEA. The CDR3 spells CSVPRQGNTEAFF. The CDR3 DNA reads TGCAGCGTTCCCCGACAGGGGAACACTGAAGCTTTCTTT.

The chain links TRBV10-2 to TRBJ2-3; 8 bases are a match to TRBD2. V lost 7 bases and J lost 5; bases outside the gene matches: 8. This CDR3 is 14 amino acids long. Germline-derived CDR1 and CDR2 are WSHSY and SAAADI. Written as DNA, the CDR3 is TGCGCCAGCATTGTGGCTAGCGGGCGAGATACGCAGTATTTT. This codes for CASIVASGRDTQYF.

Note on this clonotype: A much more abundant neighbour one base away suggests this may be a read error. This rearrangement joins TRBV6-1 to TRBJ1-2; D remains ambiguous. With 2 bases removed from V and 6 bases from J, the gap between germline ends came to 10 bases. This CDR3 region has 13 residues. CDR1 and CDR2 (germline): MNHNS, SASEGT. The CDR3: CASSETTPDGYTF. For the CDR3, the DNA is TGTGCCAGCAGTGAAACGACTCCCGATGGCTACACCTTC.

The V and J genes are TRBV11-1 and TRBJ1-1, with a possible D match to TRBD1 (5 bases). This CDR3 has 13 residues. Germline V CDR1 and CDR2: SGHAT, FQDESV (reference sequence). V shed 0 bases and J shed 11 bases, with 13 bases lying between them. CDR3 loop: CASSLALRATAFF. The CDR3 DNA sequence: TGTGCCAGCAGCTTAGCGCTCAGGGCTACTGCTTTCTTT. The full variable domain, with the rest looked up from reference TRBV11-1 and TRBJ1-1, is EAEVAQSPRYKITEKSQAVAFWCDPISGHATLYWYRQILGQGPELLVQFQDESVVDDSQLPKDRFSAERLKGVDSTLKIQPAELGDSAMYLCASSLALRATAFFGQGTRLTVV.

This clonotype was observed a few times. The chain combines TRBV29-1 with TRBJ2-3, with TRBD2 matching 11 bases. This CDR3 comprises 12 residues. Trimming took 7 bases from V and 6 from J; bases not matched to a gene: 3. Germline CDR1 reads SQVTM; CDR2 reads ANQGSEA. CDR3 DNA sequence: TGCAGCGAGACTAGCGGGACTGATACGCAGTATTTT. Its protein product is CSETSGTDTQYF.

With regard to this clonotype: A read error may be the cause here, since a much bigger clone is one base away. This rearrangement joins TRBV24-1 to TRBJ2-5; 8 bases line up with TRBD2. This CDR3 has 13 residues. Looked up from germline, CDR1 is KGHDR and CDR2 is SFDVKD. CDR3 sequence reads: CATRAGAQEAQYF. The CDR3 nucleotides are TGTGCCACCAGAGCGGGAGCCCAAGAGGCCCAGTACTTC.

Details on this clonotype: This may arise from a read error, as a much more abundant clone is one base away. This chain links TRBV28 with TRBJ2-1, with D possibly TRBD1 on 6 matching bases. Germline CDR1 reads MDHEN; CDR2 reads SYDVKM. This CDR3 comprises 12 residues. CDR3 nucleotides: TGTACCAGCAGTTCGACAGGCGGTGAGCAGTTCTTC. Translating gives CTSSSTGGEQFF.

This clonotype was observed many times. CDR3 nucleotide sequence: TGTGCCAGCACCCCTTTTGGGTGGAGCTCCTACAATGAGCAGTTCTTC. Translated, it gives CASTPFGWSSYNEQFF. This sequence joins TRBV6-5 and TRBJ2-1, with no clear D. From germline, CDR1 is MNHEY and CDR2 SVGAGI. Deletions cut 7 bases from V and 0 bases from J, with 16 bases between. This CDR3 is built from 16 residues.

This sequence joins TRBV4-3 and TRBJ2-3; TRBD2 agrees at 7 bases. The germline V gene encodes CDR1 LGHNA and CDR2 YSLEER. The CDR3 has 16 amino acids. After removal of 2 bases from V and 3 bases from J, the junction contained 8 bases not matched to a gene. The CDR3 loop is CASSQRLAEPTDTQYF. CDR3 sequence (DNA): TGCGCCAGCAGCCAACGTCTAGCGGAGCCAACAGATACGCAGTATTTT.